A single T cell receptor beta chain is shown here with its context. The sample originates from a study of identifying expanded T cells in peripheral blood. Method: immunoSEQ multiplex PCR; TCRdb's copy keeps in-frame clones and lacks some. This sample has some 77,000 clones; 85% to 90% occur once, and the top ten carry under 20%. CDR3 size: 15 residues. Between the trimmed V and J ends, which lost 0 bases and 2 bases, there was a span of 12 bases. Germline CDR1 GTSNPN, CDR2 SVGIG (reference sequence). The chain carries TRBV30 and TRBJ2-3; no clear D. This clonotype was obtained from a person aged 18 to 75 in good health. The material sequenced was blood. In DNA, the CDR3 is TGTGCCTGGAGTGTAGGAGCTGGAGACACAGATACGCAGTATTTT. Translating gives CAWSVGAGDTDTQYF.